This is a list of T cell receptor beta chains from one sample in a study of OX40 agonist ivuxolimab in advanced cancers. The repertoire was sequenced with immunoSEQ multiplex PCR; TCRdb's copy has only in-frame clones and lacks some. The table shows over 75,000 clones, with approximately 87% occurring only once. Sequenced material: CD4+ or CD8+ T cells sorted from blood, taken in a trial of the OX40 agonist ivuxolimab. The receptor source for this set is an adult with an advanced solid tumor such as melanoma, head and neck, liver or kidney cancer. The CDR3 runs from the conserved cysteine through the conserved F or W. Fields, in order: clone size, V gene, CDR3 protein. Where a row states a size, it is once, few, many or the class of an expanded clone; other rows omit it.

- TRBV28 CASSTVPISYNEQFF
few TRBV29-1 CSVEGAGRYEQYF
- TRBV2 CASKGIANTGELFF
once TRBV11-2 CASSYGLARNTGELFF
- TRBV10-2 CASGGTQETQYF
- TRBV7-9 CASSPDRGQTEAFF
once TRBV9 CASSVVDTAGNTIYF
- TRBV4-3 CASSQELAPGETQYF
- TRBV28 CASSFPGGATDTQYF
- TRBV28 CASSFLASGSKYTQYF
- TRBV19 CASSNPGSNEKLFF
- TRBV5-1 CASSPSASGSYNEQFF
once TRBV7-6 CASSSSRVYQETQYF
- TRBV7-2 CASSLEMGWGTEAFF
once TRBV10-2 CASSGTPQETQYF
- TRBV19 CASRPQGSYGYTF
- TRBV23-1 CASRDRGGLDYGYTF
- TRBV6-1 CASVSMGQVFIGYTF
once TRBV7-8 CASSSDRAGANVLTF
- TRBV9 CASSVEQFQETQYF
- TRBV7-2 CASSLDAGRTDTQYF
- TRBV9 CASSVGAGGRVFQPQHF
- TRBV28 CASRENTVDYGYTF
once TRBV30 CAWSVGLLGAQNTEAFF
- TRBV9 CASRKTGTSTDTQYF
- TRBV7-9 CASSSYRGLGYTF
once TRBV9 CASSPGTGSGNTIYF
- TRBV6-5 CASSYDWENTEAFF
- TRBV28 CASSATLGQGFGQPQHF
- TRBV18 CASSPRVFSSVLDEQFF
- TRBV28 CASTPGGNNYGYTF
- TRBV29-1 CSVGGGMNTEAFF
- TRBV30 CACTGSGNTIYF
- TRBV27 CASSFVQALAKNIQYF
- TRBV9 CASSVAFQTEAFF
- TRBV6-5 CASSRGYTEAFF
- TRBV7-8 CASSSGPPPNEQFF
- TRBV5-4 CASSRRPTSGTANTGELFF
- TRBV19 CASSIDGGLAGGNEQFF
- TRBV10-2 CASSEGRRTDTQYF
- TRBV18 CASSPPAGGGIWEQFF